A selection of T cell receptor beta chains follows, all from one sample in a study of blood T cells in healthy people across ages. TCRdb reanalysed the 5' RACE reads using MiXCR and keeps one entry per CDR3 protein. The data show 700,000 to 900,000 distinct CDR3 sequences, roughly 25% seen once. The same specimen was also included in a second study, on T cells of mothers and their children.

The sample comprised blood. The receptors were gathered from a boy under 18 in good health. Both conserved end residues are part of each CDR3. The order of the fields is V gene, D gene, clone size, J gene, CDR3 protein, CDR3 DNA. A D gene is named only where the DNA matches it firmly. Size is stated for part of the rows, as once, few or many counts, or as a class when the clone is expanded.

>TRBV5-1|.|.|TRBJ2-5
CASRASQGGVETQYF
TGCGCCAGCAGAGCCTCACAGGGAGGAGTGGAGACCCAGTACTTC
>TRBV7-2|.|.|TRBJ1-3
CASSLALGRGYGNTIYF
TGTGCCAGCAGCTTAGCCCTGGGGAGGGGGTATGGAAACACCATATATTTT
>TRBV29-1|.|few|TRBJ2-5
CSSGEETQYF
TGCAGCTCGGGGGAAGAGACCCAGTACTTC
>TRBV3-1|.|.|TRBJ2-5
CASSQDRGGPLQETQYF
TGTGCCAGCAGCCAAGATAGAGGGGGGCCCTTACAAGAGACCCAGTACTTC
>TRBV7-2|.|.|TRBJ2-1
CASSFTTEAEQFF
TGTGCCAGCAGCTTTACCACGGAGGCTGAGCAGTTCTTC
>TRBV6-6|.|many|TRBJ1-4
CASSYRANEKLFF
TGCGCCAGCAGCTACCGGGCTAATGAAAAACTGTTTTTT
>TRBV6-1|.|.|TRBJ2-5
CACSLRPQGRRQETQYF
TGTGCCTGCAGCCTGCGTCCCCAGGGGCGCCGGCAAGAGACCCAGTACTTC
>TRBV6-1|.|.|TRBJ1-4
CVSSDGRINEKLFF
TGTGTCAGCAGTGATGGGCGGATCAATGAAAAACTGTTTTTT
>TRBV7-9|.|.|TRBJ2-2
CASSGGRVDTGELFF
TGTGCCAGCAGCGGAGGGCGGGTGGACACCGGGGAGCTGTTTTTT
>TRBV20-1|TRBD1|few|TRBJ2-5
CSAASTGGETQYF
TGCAGTGCTGCCTCGACAGGGGGCGAGACCCAGTACTTC
>TRBV5-1|TRBD1|.|TRBJ1-4
CASSLDQGGEKLFF
TGCGCCAGCAGCTTGGACCAGGGGGGGGAAAAACTGTTTTTT
>TRBV28|.|.|TRBJ2-6
CASSQFGSGANVLTF
TGTGCCAGCAGCCAATTTGGCTCTGGGGCCAACGTCCTGACTTTC
>TRBV2|.|.|TRBJ2-7
CASSEEGDHEQYF
TGTGCCAGCAGTGAAGAAGGCGACCACGAGCAGTACTTC
>TRBV29-1|.|.|TRBJ1-3
CSGLLASGNTIYF
TGCAGCGGGCTCCTGGCCTCTGGAAACACCATATATTTT
>TRBV6-1|.|.|TRBJ1-2
CASSEAKGTNYGYTF
TGTGCCAGCAGTGAAGCCAAGGGGACCAACTATGGCTACACCTTC
>TRBV7-9|.|.|TRBJ1-5
CASSQGRDNQPQHF
TGTGCCAGCAGCCAGGGCAGGGACAATCAGCCCCAGCATTTT
>TRBV10-2|.|few|TRBJ2-7
CASSEGIAEQYF
TGCGCCAGCAGTGAAGGAATCGCCGAGCAGTACTTC
>TRBV19|.|.|TRBJ1-4
CASSWGRQGRMAPTNEKLFF
TGTGCCAGTAGTTGGGGGCGGCAGGGGCGAATGGCTCCCACTAATGAAAAACTGTTTTTT
>TRBV7-2|.|few|TRBJ2-7
CASSSRFYEQYF
TGTGCCAGCAGTTCCAGGTTTTACGAGCAGTACTTC
>TRBV2|.|few|TRBJ1-4
CASSEGTGNEKLFF
TGTGCCAGCAGTGAAGGGACGGGCAATGAAAAACTGTTTTTT
>TRBV10-3|.|few|TRBJ1-6
CAISGAGNNSPLHF
TGTGCCATCAGTGGGGCCGGGAATAATTCACCCCTCCACTTT
>TRBV5-1|.|few|TRBJ2-7
CASSLVTGTEQYF
TGCGCCAGCAGCTTGGTGACAGGCACCGAGCAGTACTTC
>TRBV27|TRBD1|.|TRBJ1-2
CASSPGTVGRNGYTF
TGTGCCAGCAGCCCCGGGACAGTTGGGCGGAATGGCTACACCTTC
>TRBV20-1|TRBD1|few|TRBJ2-5
CSARGDRVGETQYF
TGCAGTGCTAGAGGGGACAGGGTAGGGGAGACCCAGTACTTC
>TRBV7-9|.|.|TRBJ2-1
CASSPPGGFEQFF
TGTGCCAGCAGCCCCCCCGGGGGCTTCGAGCAGTTCTTC
>TRBV28|.|.|TRBJ2-7
CASSLPIVNEQYF
TGTGCCAGCAGTTTGCCGATCGTGAACGAGCAGTACTTC